Shown below are 21 T cell receptor beta chains from a single sample sequenced in a study of beta chain features in type 1 diabetes. Notes on the study in general: Type 1 diabetes patients had TCRB CDR3s that were shorter (moderately but significantly so) in all four CD4+ subsets.

Expressed TCRB transcripts were sequenced, since all the RNA that had been isolated was reverse transcribed. Measured with immunoSEQ multiplex PCR; TCRdb has only the in-frame clones, and not every one. The sample comprises 150,000 to 200,000 clones, approximately 9.1% of which are singletons, and roughly 0.72% rests with the top ten. What these receptors recognize is not known. Sequenced material: central memory CD4+ T cells from blood. These receptors originate from a woman aged 25 to 39 with type 1 diabetes.

The chain joins TRBV28 to TRBJ1-4, with TRBD1 identical over 11 bases. The CDR3 covers 15 residues. Germline CDR1 is MDHEN and CDR2 is SYDVKM. The V gene end was trimmed by 6 bases and the J gene end by 8 bases; junction bases not matched to a gene: 8. In nucleotides, the CDR3 is TGTGCCAGCAGCTACCCGGGACAGGGGGACGAAAAACTGTTTTTT. Residues: CASSYPGQGDEKLFF.

This chain uses TRBV28 with TRBJ2-1; 14 nucleotides agree with TRBD2. Trimming removed 10 bases from V and 2 bases from J; junction bases left unmatched: 10. CDR3 size: 17 residues. The germline V gene has CDR1 MDHEN and CDR2 SYDVKM. CDR3 residues: CATAGTSGRGAYNEQFF. The CDR3 DNA reads TGTGCCACCGCCGGGACTAGCGGGAGAGGGGCCTACAATGAGCAGTTCTTC.

J is TRBJ1-1 and V is TRBV7-3; D is unresolved. Trimming took off 5 bases at V and 2 bases at J, with 9 bases between the two ends. CDR1 and CDR2 (germline): SGHTA, FQGTGA. There are 13 residues in the CDR3. DNA for the CDR3: TGTGCCAGCAGCCCACAGAGTAACACTGAAGCTTTCTTT. It translates to CASSPQSNTEAFF.

V usage is TRBV29-1 and J usage is TRBJ2-1, with 10 bases aligning to TRBD2. Germline loops: CDR1 SQVTM, CDR2 ANQGSEA. The length of the CDR3 is 14 residues. The V segment lost 3 bases and the J segment 6 bases; nucleotides outside the gene matches: 5. The CDR3 region is CSVERLAGGNEQFF. The CDR3 DNA reads as TGCAGCGTTGAGAGACTAGCGGGTGGCAATGAGCAGTTCTTC.

The V and J genes are TRBV5-1 and TRBJ2-2; maybe TRBD1 (6 bases). CDR3 length: 16 amino acids. Germline CDR1 and CDR2: SGHRS and YFSETQ. Trimming took 0 bases from V and 2 from J, leaving 11 bases between them. CDR3 residues: CASSLEQGPNTGELFF. The CDR3 nucleotides are TGCGCCAGCAGCTTGGAACAGGGACCCAACACCGGGGAGCTGTTTTTT.

This rearrangement joins TRBV28 to TRBJ2-3, with D perhaps TRBD2 (6 bases). Germline V lookup: CDR1 MDHEN, CDR2 SYDVKM. The CDR3 loop spans 15 amino acids. Trimming cost V 8 bases and J 0 bases, with 15 bases left between them. This chain's CDR3 is CASRIGSPSTDTQYF. The DNA of the CDR3 is TGTGCCAGCCGGATCGGGAGCCCTAGCACAGATACGCAGTATTTT.

This clone turned up a few times. The chain is built from TRBV20-1 and TRBJ2-3; the D is unclear. CDR1 DFQATT and CDR2 SNEGSKA come from the germline V gene (reference sequence). V was trimmed by 4 bases and J by 5 bases, leaving 7 bases between them. The CDR3 length is 11 residues. Here the CDR3 DNA reads TGCAGTGCTACCACCGGAGATACGCAGTATTTT. Translation: CSATTGDTQYF.

In the case of this clone: Other DNA sequences from this sample encode an identical CDR3 as well. The chain combines TRBV7-2 with TRBJ2-5, with a weak D call TRBD1 (5 bases). Trimming stripped 1 base from V and 2 bases from J, with 5 bases between. The CDR3 is 13 residues long. Germline V gives CDR1 SGHTA, CDR2 FQGNSA. For the CDR3, the DNA is TGTGCCAGCAGCTTAGGACAGCAAGAGACCCAGTACTTC. Encoded protein: CASSLGQQETQYF.

The chain uses TRBV7-3 and TRBJ2-6, with TRBD2 matching over 7 bases. Germline CDR1 SGHTA, CDR2 FQGTGA. V was pared by 5 bases and J by 4 bases, with 11 bases of the junction left unmatched. The CDR3 extends over 17 amino acids. CDR3: CASSRETSSLGANVLTF. CDR3 nucleotide sequence: TGTGCCAGCAGCCGAGAGACTAGCTCGCTCGGGGCCAACGTCCTGACTTTC.

The chain has TRBV5-1 and TRBJ2-7; a possible D gene is TRBD2 (5 bases). Germline values: CDR1 SGHRS, CDR2 YFSETQ. V lost 2 bases to trimming and J lost 2 bases, with 11 bases between them. CDR3 size: 14 residues. The CDR3 protein is CASSFGGSAYEQYF. Written as DNA, the CDR3 is TGCGCCAGCAGCTTCGGTGGTAGCGCCTACGAGCAGTACTTC.

The gene calls are TRBV20-1 and TRBJ2-1, with D unclear. CDR1 is DFQATT and CDR2 is SNEGSKA in the germline V gene (reference sequence). The CDR3 covers 11 residues. V was trimmed by 2 bases and J by 12 bases, leaving 11 bases between them. CDR3 in amino acids: CSARTREMQFF. The CDR3 bases are TGCAGTGCTAGAACGAGAGAAATGCAGTTCTTC.

This clone was detected only a few times. The chain uses TRBV2 and TRBJ2-7; 7 bases agree with TRBD2. Germline V lookup: CDR1 SNHLY, CDR2 FYNNEI. After removal of 6 bases from V and 0 bases from J, the junction contained 8 bases not matched to a gene. The CDR3 covers 15 residues. For the CDR3, the DNA is TGTGCCAGCAGGAGACTAGCTTTAAGCTCCTACGAGCAGTACTTC. Translating it yields CASRRLALSSYEQYF.

This sequence joins TRBV12-5 and TRBJ2-3; TRBD2 matches at 8 bases. The CDR3 runs 14 residues. The germline gives CDR1 LGHNT, CDR2 FRNRAP. V dropped 8 bases and J dropped 0; count of bases not matched to a gene: 4. Here the CDR3 DNA reads TGTGCTAGTCGGGGGGGACTTAGCACAGATACGCAGTATTTT. It encodes CASRGGLSTDTQYF.

This clone was observed a handful of times. The CDR3, as DNA: TGTGCCAGCAGTTCCGGGGTAGCAGCTTCGGTCGGCGATGAGCAGTTCTTC. It specifies CASSSGVAASVGDEQFF. This chain connects TRBV27 to TRBJ2-1, with D maybe TRBD2 (5 bases). The CDR3 runs to 17 residues. From germline, CDR1 is MNHEY and CDR2 SMNVEV (reference sequence). Between the trimmed V and J ends, which lost 4 bases and 8 bases, there was a span of 24 bases.

The V call is TRBV29-1, the J call TRBJ2-7; D may be TRBD1 (6 bases). Germline V gene lookup returns CDR1 SQVTM and CDR2 ANQGSEA. Trimming cost V 4 bases and J 6 bases, with 13 bases left between them. CDR3 length: 12 amino acids. The CDR3 reads CSVGVQGSEQYF. In nucleotides, the CDR3 is TGCAGCGTTGGAGTACAGGGTTCCGAGCAGTACTTC.

This clone turned up a few times. V and J are TRBV7-2 and TRBJ2-1; 9 bases match TRBD2. Trimming removed 6 bases from V and 5 bases from J; junction bases left unmatched: 5. The CDR3 covers 14 residues. The V gene's germline CDR1 is SGHTA and CDR2 FQGNSA. This chain's CDR3 is CASSPSGTNNEQFF. In DNA form, the CDR3 reads TGTGCCAGCAGTCCTAGCGGGACCAACAATGAGCAGTTCTTC.

This clone is a singleton in its sample. The J gene is TRBJ2-5, the V gene TRBV27; no firm D call. The CDR3 is 16 residues long. Looked up from germline, CDR1 is MNHEY and CDR2 is SMNVEV (reference sequence). The germline V and J ends were trimmed by 5 bases and 5 bases, with 21 bases remaining between them. CDR3 in amino acids: CASSPQSTVEAETQYF. The CDR3 nucleotides are TGTGCCAGCAGTCCGCAATCGACGGTAGAAGCGGAGACCCAGTACTTC.

The chain links TRBV6-5 to TRBJ2-1; D is perhaps TRBD2 (5 bases). The germline V gene has CDR1 MNHEY and CDR2 SVGAGI. CDR3 length: 15 residues. Trimming stripped 2 bases from V and 3 bases from J, with 11 bases between. CDR3 amino acids: CASSYQPGLYNEQFF. Here the CDR3 DNA reads TGTGCCAGCAGTTACCAACCTGGACTCTACAATGAGCAGTTCTTC.

The gene calls are TRBV9 and TRBJ1-5, with D uncertain. The CDR3 runs to 14 residues. Germline values: CDR1 SGDLS, CDR2 YYNGEE. V dropped 0 bases and J dropped 1 base, with 5 bases sitting between them. The CDR3 bases are TGTGCCAGCAGCGTAGACAAGAGCAATCAGCCCCAGCATTTT. Its protein is CASSVDKSNQPQHF.

The chain recombines TRBV5-1 with TRBJ1-1; TRBD1 matches at 12 bases. The CDR3 contains 18 residues. With V trimmed by 4 bases and J by 5 bases, 15 bases remained unmatched. In germline, CDR1 is SGHRS, CDR2 YFSETQ. In DNA, the CDR3 is TGCGCCAGCAGCCAAGGTCCCGGGACAGGGGGCGGATGGACTGAAGCTTTCTTT. Amino acids: CASSQGPGTGGGWTEAFF.

The J gene is TRBJ2-1, the V gene TRBV4-1, with 7 bases lining up with TRBD2. CDR1 MGHRA and CDR2 YSYEKL come from the germline V gene. This CDR3 contains 15 residues. With V trimmed by 0 bases and J by 5 bases, 4 bases remained unmatched. Here the CDR3 reads CASSQDGLADNEQFF. The CDR3 coding sequence is TGCGCCAGCAGCCAAGACGGCCTAGCGGACAATGAGCAGTTCTTC.